These 25 T cell receptor beta chains were all obtained from the same sample, sequenced in a study of T cell repertoires in cytomegalovirus infection. No antigen has been identified for these receptors. TCRdb processed the reads anew with MiXCR; each CDR3 protein has one entry. The table shows some 800,000 distinct CDR3 sequences, with 30% to 35% occurring only once. The sequencing here drew on cultured CD8+ T cells from PBMCs, taken from culture after CMV antigen stimulation. The source is a human donor in good health (CMV status not recorded). Some clones in this sample may be carry-over from other donors' samples.

This chain connects TRBV20-1 to TRBJ2-1; 8 nucleotides align to TRBD2. This CDR3 has 16 amino acids. V lost 6 bases, J lost 6 bases, and 16 bases stayed unmatched. CDR1 and CDR2 (germline): DFQATT, SNEGSKA (reference sequence). CDR3 DNA sequence: TGCAGTGCCGTGGGAGATCGGCGGGGGGCCTTCAATGAGCAGTTCTTC. It yields the protein CSAVGDRRGAFNEQFF.

This clonotype was counted many times. The CDR3 DNA follows: TGCGCCAGCAGCCAAGATGAATACGGGACCGATTACAATGAGCAGTTCTTC. Translated, it gives CASSQDEYGTDYNEQFF. This chain links TRBV4-1 with TRBJ2-1; the D call may be TRBD1 or TRBD2 (5 bases each). V lost 0 bases to trimming and J lost 4 bases, with 16 bases between them. Germline V gene sequence: CDR1 MGHRA, CDR2 YSYEKL. CDR3 length: 17 amino acids.

Points on this clonotype: This may stem from a read error, because a much larger clone lies one nucleotide away. The CDR3 here is CVSSSGQGARGNTIYF. The CDR3 DNA reads as TGTGTCAGCAGCTCCGGACAGGGGGCGCGAGGAAACACCATATATTTT. V gene TRBV7-6 combines with J gene TRBJ1-3, with 11 bases aligning to TRBD1. There are 16 residues in the CDR3. Germline V gives CDR1 SGHVS, CDR2 FNYEAQ.

This chain connects TRBV10-2 to TRBJ2-7, with TRBD1 identical over 7 bases. J gave up 0 bases and V 4 bases, and 3 bases lay outside the gene matches. Per the germline V gene, CDR1 is WSHSY and CDR2 is SAAADI. The CDR3 totals 14 residues. The CDR3 reads CASSVGQISYEQYF. As DNA, the CDR3 is TGCGCCAGCAGTGTGGGACAGATCTCCTACGAGCAGTACTTC.

This CDR3 reads CASSSTGGWETQYF. DNA of the CDR3: TGTGCCAGCAGTTCGACGGGGGGGTGGGAGACCCAGTACTTC. The chain has TRBV7-3 and TRBJ2-5; 8 bases align to TRBD2. The V gene's germline CDR1 is SGHTA and CDR2 FQGTGA. The CDR3 contains 14 residues. V shed 6 bases, J shed 5 bases, and the junction held 8 bases outside the gene matches.

This chain connects TRBV19 to TRBJ1-2; D remains unclear. V was trimmed by 7 bases and J by 8 bases, leaving 14 bases between them. The CDR3 is made up of 12 amino acids. CDR1 is LNHDA and CDR2 is SQIVND in the germline V gene (reference sequence). CDR3 in DNA: TGTGCCAGTACTATGGATTTCGGAGGCTACACCTTC. It yields the protein CASTMDFGGYTF.

This clonotype was detected many times. The genes are TRBV12-3 or TRBV12-4 and TRBJ1-1; 12 bases are shared with TRBD1. This CDR3 is 17 amino acids long. V gave up 2 bases and J gave up 3 bases; unmatched junction bases: 7. The CDR3 coding sequence is TGTGCCAGCAGTTTACGGGACAGGGGGCGGGGGGACACTGAAGCTTTCTTT. Its protein is CASSLRDRGRGDTEAFF.

This clonotype was counted a few times. J is TRBJ2-5 and V is TRBV11-2; D perhaps matches TRBD2 (6 bases). Germline CDR1 SGHAT, CDR2 FQNNGV. The V and J ends lost 2 bases and 5 bases respectively, with 18 bases between them. CDR3 length: 16 amino acids. CDR3 nucleotides: TGTGCCAGCAGCTTAAAGGAGGGGCGGGGATCGGAGACCCAGTACTTC. As protein: CASSLKEGRGSETQYF.

V and J are TRBV7-9 and TRBJ1-4; 11 bases are shared with TRBD1. CDR1 and CDR2 (germline): SEHNR, FQNEAQ (reference sequence). CDR3 size: 17 residues. The V gene end was trimmed by 5 bases and the J gene end by 0 bases; junction bases not matched to a gene: 5. This CDR3 is CASSPGDRGATNEKLFF. Here the CDR3 DNA reads TGTGCCAGCAGCCCTGGGGACAGGGGGGCAACTAATGAAAAACTGTTTTTT.

This chain connects TRBV6-6 to TRBJ2-7; no reliable D call. The germline CDR1 and CDR2 sequences are MNHNY and SVGAGI (reference sequence). The ends were cut back, 0 bases at V and 7 bases at J, with 10 bases in the middle. The CDR3 is 13 amino acids. The CDR3 reads CASSYSLNLEQYF. Written as DNA, the CDR3 is TGTGCCAGCAGTTACTCCTTGAACCTTGAGCAGTACTTC.

This clonotype appeared a few times. The chain is built from TRBV6-1 and TRBJ2-7; 9 bases line up with TRBD1. The CDR3 loop spans 16 amino acids. The V segment lost 5 bases and the J segment 2 bases; nucleotides outside the gene matches: 10. Germline-derived CDR1 and CDR2 are MNHNS and SASEGT. The CDR3 loop is CASSKDHRGRAYEQYF. As DNA, the CDR3 is TGTGCCAGCAGTAAAGACCACAGGGGGCGCGCCTACGAGCAGTACTTC.

This sequence joins TRBV7-8 and TRBJ2-3; possibly TRBD2 for D (6 bases). The CDR3 contains 16 residues. Germline-derived CDR1 and CDR2 are SGHVS and FQNEAQ. Trimming left V 5 bases short and J 6 bases short, with 21 bases between. CDR3 protein: CASSRGAGASVDTQYF. In DNA form, the CDR3 reads TGTGCCAGCAGCCGCGGGGCCGGGGCTAGCGTTGATACGCAGTATTTT.

The chain links TRBV7-9 to TRBJ1-5, with 8 bases identical to TRBD1. The length of the CDR3 is 17 residues. The germline gives CDR1 SEHNR, CDR2 FQNEAQ (reference sequence). Germline trimming cut 4 bases from V and 6 bases from J; bases unmatched to any gene: 14. This CDR3 reads CASSSRRFRGLIQPQHF. CDR3 nucleotide sequence: TGTGCCAGCAGCTCCCGCCGTTTCAGGGGGCTGATTCAGCCCCAGCATTTT.

The J gene is TRBJ2-5, the V gene TRBV28; D is ambiguous. CDR1 MDHEN and CDR2 SYDVKM come from the germline V gene. The V end lost 2 bases, the J end lost 1 base, and 8 bases lay between the germline ends. The CDR3 is 14 amino acids. CDR3 region: CASSLDQIQETQYF. The CDR3 nucleotides are TGTGCCAGCAGTTTAGATCAGATCCAAGAGACCCAGTACTTC.

The chain combines TRBV30 with TRBJ2-7; D is ambiguous. V shed 8 bases and J shed 5 bases, with 10 bases lying between them. CDR3 size: 10 residues. Germline loops: CDR1 GTSNPN, CDR2 SVGIG (reference sequence). The CDR3 loop is CAPPLNEQYF. The CDR3 nucleotides read TGTGCCCCCCCGCTGAACGAGCAGTACTTC.

The chain links TRBV7-9 to TRBJ2-3; 7 bases map to TRBD2. Germline CDR1 is SEHNR and CDR2 is FQNEAQ (reference sequence). The V segment lost 1 base and the J segment 3 bases; nucleotides outside the gene matches: 7. This CDR3 spans 16 amino acids. CDR3 sequence (DNA): TGTGCCAGCAGCTTAGGGGGGGAACTAGCGACAGATACGCAGTATTTT. This sequence encodes CASSLGGELATDTQYF.

This clonotype was counted at least ten times. V usage is TRBV29-1 and J usage is TRBJ2-7, with no clear D. V lost 0 bases, J lost 4 bases, and 16 bases lay in between. CDR3 length: 15 residues. From germline, CDR1 is SQVTM and CDR2 ANQGSEA. This chain's CDR3 is CSVEDDLGYAYEQYF. The CDR3 bases are TGCAGCGTTGAAGACGATTTGGGATACGCATACGAGCAGTACTTC.

A remark on this clonotype: A much larger clonotype is one base distant, so this may be a read error. CDR3 loop: CASSLAHFHSGDNVLTF. The CDR3 DNA is TGTGCCAGCAGCTTAGCGCACTTTCACTCTGGGGACAACGTCCTGACTTTC. This rearrangement joins TRBV7-6 to TRBJ2-6; D unresolved. CDR1 and CDR2 from the germline V gene are SGHVS and FNYEAQ. The CDR3 contains 17 residues.

A few counts support this clonotype. J is TRBJ1-2 and V is TRBV6-5; 11 nucleotides match TRBD1. CDR3 length: 15 residues. Germline CDR1 MNHEY, CDR2 SVGAGI. The ends lost 5 bases at V and 3 bases at J; junction bases unmatched: 5. The DNA of the CDR3 is TGTGCCAGCAGTACGGGACAGGGGGTAGACTATGGCTACACCTTC. Encoded protein: CASSTGQGVDYGYTF.

This chain links TRBV19 with TRBJ1-5; D not certain. V was shortened by 7 bases and J by 0 bases, with 10 bases between the two germline ends. Germline CDR1 LNHDA, CDR2 SQIVND (reference sequence). This CDR3 comprises 14 residues. The CDR3: CASTMDLSNQPQHF. The CDR3, as DNA: TGTGCCAGTACCATGGACCTTAGCAATCAGCCCCAGCATTTT.

J is TRBJ2-5 and V is TRBV6-5, with 9 nucleotides matching TRBD2. Losses at the gene ends were 2 bases for V and 4 bases for J; bases not matched to a gene: 11. CDR1 and CDR2 (germline): MNHEY, SVGAGI. This CDR3 is built from 17 residues. The CDR3 bases are TGTGCCAGCAGTTACCCCACGGGCGGGGGGGCTCGAGAGACCCAGTACTTC. Amino acids: CASSYPTGGGARETQYF.

The V call is TRBV19, the J call TRBJ1-1, with D maybe TRBD1 (5 bases). The V gene's germline CDR1 is LNHDA and CDR2 SQIVND (reference sequence). The length of the CDR3 is 13 residues. Trimming shortened V by 8 bases and J by 4 bases, and 14 bases separated the two germline ends. CDR3 DNA sequence: TGTGCCAGTGGGACGAAGGCGGGCACTGAAGCTTTCTTT. The encoded protein is CASGTKAGTEAFF.

There are a few counts of this clonotype. The chain links TRBV7-9 to TRBJ2-5, with a possible D match to TRBD2 (5 bases). CDR1 and CDR2 from the germline V gene are SEHNR and FQNEAQ (reference sequence). This CDR3 is built from 13 residues. V lost 5 bases to trimming and J lost 0 bases, with 7 bases between them. The CDR3 loop reads CASSPGNQETQYF. CDR3 in DNA: TGTGCCAGCAGCCCGGGAAACCAAGAGACCCAGTACTTC.

The chain recombines TRBV20-1 with TRBJ2-7, with D hard to call. In germline, CDR1 is DFQATT, CDR2 SNEGSKA (reference sequence). This CDR3 has 15 residues. V lost 4 bases to trimming and J lost 0 bases, with 16 bases between them. The CDR3 DNA is TGCAGTGCTAAAGAGGAGAGAGAGCCCTCCTACGAGCAGTACTTC. This encodes CSAKEEREPSYEQYF.

CDR3 nucleotides: TGTGCCAGCAGCATCCCCGACTACCCCAATGAGCAGTTCTTC. Its translation: CASSIPDYPNEQFF. V usage is TRBV13 and J usage is TRBJ2-1; TRBD2 is a possible D gene (5 bases). The germline CDR1 and CDR2 sequences are PRHDT and FYEKMQ (reference sequence). Trimming cost V 5 bases and J 6 bases, with 14 bases left between them. CDR3 length: 14 residues.